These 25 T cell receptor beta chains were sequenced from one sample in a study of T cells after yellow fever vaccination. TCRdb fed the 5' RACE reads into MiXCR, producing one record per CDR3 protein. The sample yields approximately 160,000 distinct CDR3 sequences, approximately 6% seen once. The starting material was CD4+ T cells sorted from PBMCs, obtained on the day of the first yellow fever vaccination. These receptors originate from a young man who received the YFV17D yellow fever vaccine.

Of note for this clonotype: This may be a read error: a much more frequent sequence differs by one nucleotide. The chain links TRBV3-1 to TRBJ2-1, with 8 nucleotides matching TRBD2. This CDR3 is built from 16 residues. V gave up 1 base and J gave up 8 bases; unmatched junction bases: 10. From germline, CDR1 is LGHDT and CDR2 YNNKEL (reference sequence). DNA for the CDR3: TGTGCCAGCAGCCAAGCGAACCGAGCGGGGGCGGATGAGCAGTTCTTC. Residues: CASSQANRAGADEQFF.

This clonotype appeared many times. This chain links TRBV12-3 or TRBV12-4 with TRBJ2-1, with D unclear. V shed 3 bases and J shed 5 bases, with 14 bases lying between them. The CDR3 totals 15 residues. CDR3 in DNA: TGTGCCAGCAGTTTTCGTCGGACGTTTGACAATGAGCAGTTCTTC. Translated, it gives CASSFRRTFDNEQFF.

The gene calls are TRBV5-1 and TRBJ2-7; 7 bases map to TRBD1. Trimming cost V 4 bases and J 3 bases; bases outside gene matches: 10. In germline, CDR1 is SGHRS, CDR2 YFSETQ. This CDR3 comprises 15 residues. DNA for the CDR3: TGCGCCAGCAGCCCAACCTTAGGGGACAGCTACGAGCAGTACTTC. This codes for CASSPTLGDSYEQYF.

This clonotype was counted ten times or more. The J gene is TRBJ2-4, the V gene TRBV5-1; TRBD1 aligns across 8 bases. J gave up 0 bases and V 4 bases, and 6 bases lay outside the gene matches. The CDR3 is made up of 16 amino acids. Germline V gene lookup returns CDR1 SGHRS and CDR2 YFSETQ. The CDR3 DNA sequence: TGCGCCAGCAGCGGGGGGACAGGTATAGCCAAAAACATTCAGTACTTC. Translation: CASSGGTGIAKNIQYF.

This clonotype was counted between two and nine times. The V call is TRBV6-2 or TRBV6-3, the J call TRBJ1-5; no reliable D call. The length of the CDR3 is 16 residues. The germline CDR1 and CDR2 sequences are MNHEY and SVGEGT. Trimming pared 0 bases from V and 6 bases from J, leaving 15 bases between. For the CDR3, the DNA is TGTGCCAGCAGTTACTCCCGACTTGGGTCGGGTCAGCCCCAGCATTTT. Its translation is CASSYSRLGSGQPQHF.

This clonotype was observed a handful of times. The CDR3 region is CASSNRITGNREQFF. The DNA for the CDR3 is TGTGCCAGCAGCAACCGAATAACAGGGAATCGGGAGCAGTTCTTC. The V call is TRBV7-2, the J call TRBJ2-1; D possibly corresponds to TRBD1 (6 bases). This CDR3 contains 15 residues. Germline CDR1 reads SGHTA; CDR2 reads FQGNSA. The germline V and J ends were trimmed by 5 bases and 10 bases, with 21 bases remaining between them.

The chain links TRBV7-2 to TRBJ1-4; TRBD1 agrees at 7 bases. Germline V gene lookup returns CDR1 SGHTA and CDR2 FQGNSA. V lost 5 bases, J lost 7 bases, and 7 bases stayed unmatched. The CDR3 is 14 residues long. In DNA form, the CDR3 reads TGTGCCAGCAGCCCGGGACAGTCTGGTGAAAAACTGTTTTTT. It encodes CASSPGQSGEKLFF.

CDR3 protein: CASTRNRGYTEAFF. Here the CDR3 DNA reads TGTGCCAGCACCCGAAACAGGGGCTACACTGAAGCTTTCTTT. The chain links TRBV12-3 or TRBV12-4 to TRBJ1-1; 7 bases map to TRBD1. The CDR3 has 14 residues. The J segment lost 3 bases and the V segment lost 7 bases, leaving 8 bases of the junction unmatched.

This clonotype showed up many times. The DNA of the CDR3 is TGCGCCAGCAGCTTTCAGGCCACAGATACGCAGTATTTT. It translates to CASSFQATDTQYF. The rearrangement joins TRBV5-1 to TRBJ2-3; D is ambiguous. Trimming took 2 bases from V and 2 from J, leaving 6 bases between them. This CDR3 has 13 amino acids. Germline assignment: CDR1 SGHRS and CDR2 YFSETQ.

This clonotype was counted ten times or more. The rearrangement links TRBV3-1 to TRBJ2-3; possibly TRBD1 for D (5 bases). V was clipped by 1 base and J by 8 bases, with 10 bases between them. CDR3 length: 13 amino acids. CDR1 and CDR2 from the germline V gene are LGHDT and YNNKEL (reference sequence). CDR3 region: CASSQAIQGTQYF. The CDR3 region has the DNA TGTGCCAGCAGCCAAGCTATTCAGGGTACGCAGTATTTT.

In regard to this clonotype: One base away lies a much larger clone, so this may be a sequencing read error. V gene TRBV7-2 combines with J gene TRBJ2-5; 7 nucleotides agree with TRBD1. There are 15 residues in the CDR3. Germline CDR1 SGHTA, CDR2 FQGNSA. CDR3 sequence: CVSSPGDSLQETQYF. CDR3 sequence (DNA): TGTGTCAGCAGCCCCGGGGACAGCTTACAAGAGACCCAGTACTTC.

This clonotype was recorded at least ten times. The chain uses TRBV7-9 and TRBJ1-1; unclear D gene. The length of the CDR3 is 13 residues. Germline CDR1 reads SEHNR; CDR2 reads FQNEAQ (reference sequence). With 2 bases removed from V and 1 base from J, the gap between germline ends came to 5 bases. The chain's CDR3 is CASSLQANTEAFF. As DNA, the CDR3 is TGTGCCAGCAGCTTACAGGCGAACACTGAAGCTTTCTTT.

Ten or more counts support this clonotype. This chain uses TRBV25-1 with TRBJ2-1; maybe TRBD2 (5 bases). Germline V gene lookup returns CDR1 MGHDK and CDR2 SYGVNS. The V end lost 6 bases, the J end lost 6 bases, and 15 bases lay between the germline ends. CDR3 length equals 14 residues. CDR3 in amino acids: CASSHVGSVNEQFF. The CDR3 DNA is TGTGCCAGCAGCCATGTGGGTAGCGTCAATGAGCAGTTCTTC.

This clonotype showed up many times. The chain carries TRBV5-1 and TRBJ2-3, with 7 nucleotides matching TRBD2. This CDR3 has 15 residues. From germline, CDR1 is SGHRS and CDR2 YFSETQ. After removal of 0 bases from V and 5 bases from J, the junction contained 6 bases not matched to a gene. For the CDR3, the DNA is TGCGCCAGCAGCTTGGCGTCTAGCGGTGGAGATACGCAGTATTTT. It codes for CASSLASSGGDTQYF.

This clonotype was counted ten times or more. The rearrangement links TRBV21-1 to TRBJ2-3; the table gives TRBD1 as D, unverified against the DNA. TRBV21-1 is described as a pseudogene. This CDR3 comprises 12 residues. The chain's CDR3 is CASGRNTDTQYF. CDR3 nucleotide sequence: TGTGCCAGCGGGCGGAACACAGATACGCAGTATTTT.

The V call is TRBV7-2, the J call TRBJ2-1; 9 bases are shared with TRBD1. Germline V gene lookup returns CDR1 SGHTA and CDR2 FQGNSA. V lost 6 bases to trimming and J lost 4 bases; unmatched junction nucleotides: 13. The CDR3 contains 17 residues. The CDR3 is CASSHPQGDRVYNEQFF. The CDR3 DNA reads TGTGCCAGCAGTCACCCTCAAGGGGACAGGGTTTACAATGAGCAGTTCTTC.

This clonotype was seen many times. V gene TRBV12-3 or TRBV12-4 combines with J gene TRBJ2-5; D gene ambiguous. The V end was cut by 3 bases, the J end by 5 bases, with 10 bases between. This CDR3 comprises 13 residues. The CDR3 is CASSFTQRETQYF. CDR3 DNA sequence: TGTGCCAGCAGTTTTACCCAAAGGGAGACCCAGTACTTC.

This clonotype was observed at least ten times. The CDR3: CASSLVADRGSGELFF. The CDR3 nucleotides read TGTGCCAGCAGCTTAGTGGCGGACAGGGGTTCCGGGGAGCTGTTTTTT. The genes are TRBV7-2 and TRBJ2-2; 9 bases map to TRBD1. Trimming cost V 1 base and J 6 bases; bases outside gene matches: 6. The CDR3 runs to 16 residues. Germline assignment: CDR1 SGHTA and CDR2 FQGNSA.

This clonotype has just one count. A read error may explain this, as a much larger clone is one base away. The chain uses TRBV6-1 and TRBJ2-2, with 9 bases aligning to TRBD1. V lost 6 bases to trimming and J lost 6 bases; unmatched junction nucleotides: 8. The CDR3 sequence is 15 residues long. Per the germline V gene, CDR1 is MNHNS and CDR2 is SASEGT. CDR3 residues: CASSPGQGYAGELFF. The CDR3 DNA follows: TGTGCCAGCAGCCCGGGACAGGGATACGCCGGGGAGCTGTTTTTT.

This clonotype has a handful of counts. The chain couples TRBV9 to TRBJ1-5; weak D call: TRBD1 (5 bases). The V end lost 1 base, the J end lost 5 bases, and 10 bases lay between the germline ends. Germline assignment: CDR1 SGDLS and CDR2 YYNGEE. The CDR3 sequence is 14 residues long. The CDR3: CASSVSQEHQPQHF. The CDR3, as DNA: TGTGCCAGCAGCGTATCACAGGAGCATCAGCCCCAGCATTTT. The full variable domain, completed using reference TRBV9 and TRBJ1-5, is DSGVTQTPKHLITATGQRVTLRCSPRSGDLSVYWYQQSLDQGLQFLIQYYNGEERAKGNILERFSAQQFPDLHSELNLSSLELGDSALYFCASSVSQEHQPQHFGDGTRLSIL.

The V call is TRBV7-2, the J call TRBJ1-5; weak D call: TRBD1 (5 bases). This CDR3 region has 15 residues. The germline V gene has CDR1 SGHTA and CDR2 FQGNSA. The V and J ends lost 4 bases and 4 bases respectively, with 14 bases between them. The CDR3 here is CASSSQAGGNQPQHF. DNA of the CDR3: TGTGCCAGCAGCTCTCAGGCGGGGGGGAATCAGCCCCAGCATTTT.

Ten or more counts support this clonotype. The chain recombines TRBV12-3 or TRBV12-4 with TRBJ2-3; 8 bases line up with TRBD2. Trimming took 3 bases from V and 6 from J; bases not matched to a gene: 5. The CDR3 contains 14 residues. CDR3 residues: CASSFRGGRDTQYF. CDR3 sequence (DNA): TGTGCCAGCAGTTTCCGGGGGGGCCGGGATACGCAGTATTTT.

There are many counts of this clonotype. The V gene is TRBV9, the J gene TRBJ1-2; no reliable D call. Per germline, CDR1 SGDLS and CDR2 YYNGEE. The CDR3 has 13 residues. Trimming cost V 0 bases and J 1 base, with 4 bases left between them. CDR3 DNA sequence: TGTGCCAGCAGCGTAGGTAATAACTATGGCTACACCTTC. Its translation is CASSVGNNYGYTF.

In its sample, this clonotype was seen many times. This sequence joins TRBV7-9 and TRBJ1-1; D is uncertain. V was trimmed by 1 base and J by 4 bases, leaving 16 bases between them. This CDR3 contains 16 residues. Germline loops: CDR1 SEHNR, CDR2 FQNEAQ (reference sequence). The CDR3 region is CASSLEGWYGGTEAFF. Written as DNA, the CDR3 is TGTGCCAGCAGCTTAGAAGGGTGGTACGGCGGCACTGAAGCTTTCTTT.

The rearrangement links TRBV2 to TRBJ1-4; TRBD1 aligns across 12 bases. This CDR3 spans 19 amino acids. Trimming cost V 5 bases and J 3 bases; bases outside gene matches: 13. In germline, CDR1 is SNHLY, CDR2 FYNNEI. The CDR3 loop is CASSLTGTGGAGSNEKLFF. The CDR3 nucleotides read TGTGCCAGCAGTTTAACCGGGACAGGGGGCGCCGGATCTAATGAAAAACTGTTTTTT.